Listed below are T cell receptor beta chains from one sample, sequenced in a study of OX40 agonist ivuxolimab in advanced cancers. Data came from immunoSEQ multiplex PCR; TCRdb stores just in-frame clones and leaves some out. The data show some 70,000 clones, with roughly nine tenths seen just once and around 1.1% held by the top ten. The input for sequencing was CD4+ or CD8+ T cells sorted from blood, taken in a trial of the OX40 agonist ivuxolimab. These TCRs come from an adult with an advanced solid tumor such as melanoma, head and neck, liver or kidney cancer. The CDR3 runs from the conserved cysteine through the conserved F or W. The D gene is left open where the match is weak. Not all rows give a size; the values are once, few, many and, for expanded clones, a class.

CDR3 | DNA | J | D | size | length | V
CASSLDRSAPQHF | TGTGCCAGCTCGCTAGACAGGTCGGCGCCCCAGCATTTT | TRBJ1-5 | - | - | 13 | TRBV18
CASSEAGRSNGYTF | TGTGCCAGCAGTGAAGCAGGGAGGTCAAATGGCTACACCTTC | TRBJ1-2 | - | - | 14 | TRBV6-1
CAISRGANSYEQYF | TGTGCCATCTCTCGAGGGGCCAATTCCTACGAGCAGTACTTC | TRBJ2-7 | - | - | 14 | TRBV10-3
CASSVETGFSYEQYF | TGTGCCAGCAGTGTAGAAACGGGGTTCTCCTACGAGCAGTACTTC | TRBJ2-7 | - | - | 15 | TRBV2
CASSLAPATNTGELFF | TGCGCCAGCAGCTTGGCCCCAGCTACGAACACCGGGGAGCTGTTTTTT | TRBJ2-2 | - | - | 16 | TRBV5-1
CASESGLGDYGYTF | TGTGCCAGCGAATCAGGGTTAGGGGACTATGGCTACACCTTC | TRBJ1-2 | - | - | 14 | TRBV7-9
CASRRESGANEKLFF | TGTGCCAGCAGGAGGGAGTCTGGGGCGAATGAAAAACTGTTTTTT | TRBJ1-4 | - | once | 15 | TRBV2
CASSEGVDYGYTF | TGTGCCAGCAGTGAAGGGGTGGACTATGGCTACACCTTC | TRBJ1-2 | - | - | 13 | TRBV6-1
CASSAGGGRTDTQYF | TGTGCCAGTAGCGCGGGGGGGGGCCGCACAGATACGCAGTATTTT | TRBJ2-3 | TRBD2 | - | 15 | TRBV19
CATGQGTDTQYF | TGTGCCACGGGACAGGGGACAGATACGCAGTATTTT | TRBJ2-3 | TRBD1 | few | 12 | TRBV5-4
CASSESSTRQYF | TGCGCCAGCAGTGAGTCCAGCACCCGGCAGTACTTC | TRBJ2-7 | - | few | 12 | TRBV10-1
CAWNPGGGGGYTF | TGTGCCTGGAACCCAGGAGGGGGCGGTGGCTACACCTTC | TRBJ1-2 | TRBD1 | - | 13 | TRBV30